These 15 T cell receptor beta chains originate from one sample sequenced in a study of blood T cell repertoires in COVID-19. The data were produced by immunoSEQ multiplex PCR, yet TCRdb's version contains in-frame clones alone and is incomplete. The table has more than 45,000 clones, about 90% seen once. The source material was peripheral blood. Receptors were obtained from an older man with active COVID-19.

This clone was counted only a few times. The rearrangement uses TRBV7-2 and TRBJ2-7; possible D gene TRBD1, 5 bases. With 5 bases removed from V and 3 bases from J, the gap between germline ends came to 17 bases. The CDR3 is 15 residues long. The germline CDR1 and CDR2 sequences are SGHTA and FQGNSA. This CDR3 reads CASSPQPGFYYEQYF. CDR3 bases: TGTGCCAGCAGCCCACAACCAGGGTTTTACTACGAGCAGTACTTC.

The chain employs TRBV5-5 and TRBJ1-4; 9 nucleotides agree with TRBD1. V lost 0 bases, J lost 10 bases, and 4 bases stayed unmatched. CDR3 length equals 14 residues. CDR1 is SGHKS and CDR2 is YYEKEE in the germline V gene (reference sequence). The CDR3 is CASSLDRGLGKLFF. CDR3 in DNA: TGTGCCAGCAGCTTGGACAGGGGGCTCGGAAAACTGTTTTTT. Full variable domain (remainder filled in from reference TRBV5-5 and TRBJ1-4): DAGVTQSPTHLIKTRGQQVTLRCSPISGHKSVSWYQQVLGQGPQFIFQYYEKEERGRGNFPDRFSARQFPNYSSELNVNALLLGDSALYLCASSLDRGLGKLFFGSGTQLSVL.

This chain joins TRBV18 and TRBJ1-3; D might be TRBD1 (5 bases). Looked up from germline, CDR1 is KGHSH and CDR2 is LQKENI. The CDR3 is made up of 14 amino acids. The germline V and J ends were trimmed by 6 bases and 2 bases, with 11 bases remaining between them. Written as DNA, the CDR3 is TGTGCCAGCTCCCTAGGCAGGGCTGGAAACACCATATATTTT. It yields the protein CASSLGRAGNTIYF.

The genes are TRBV4-2 and TRBJ2-1; 8 bases match TRBD1. CDR1 and CDR2 from the germline V gene are LGHNA and YNFKEQ. V gave up 0 bases and J gave up 7 bases; unmatched junction bases: 11. This CDR3 spans 17 amino acids. The CDR3 loop reads CASSQDSSRTGRNEQFF. Here the CDR3 DNA reads TGTGCCAGCAGCCAAGATTCCTCTAGGACAGGGCGAAATGAGCAGTTCTTC.

The rearrangement joins TRBV11-2 to TRBJ1-6; D perhaps matches TRBD1 (5 bases). V was pared by 5 bases and J by 6 bases, with 17 bases between. CDR1 and CDR2 (germline): SGHAT, FQNNGV. This CDR3 comprises 16 residues. The CDR3 sequence: CASSPRSQGINSPLHF. The CDR3 DNA is TGTGCCAGCAGCCCGAGAAGTCAGGGTATTAATTCACCCCTCCACTTT.

The chain is built from TRBV4-2 and TRBJ1-3, with 11 bases fitting TRBD1. With 4 bases clipped from V and 4 bases from J, the junction kept 6 bases outside the gene matches. The CDR3 has 16 amino acids. CDR1 and CDR2 from the germline V gene are LGHNA and YNFKEQ. Here the CDR3 DNA reads TGTGCCAGCAGCCCGGACAGGGGGCAGGCGGGAAACACCATATATTTT. Translating gives CASSPDRGQAGNTIYF.

The gene calls are TRBV19 and TRBJ2-6; 7 nucleotides match TRBD1. There are 15 residues in the CDR3. Germline CDR1 reads LNHDA; CDR2 reads SQIVND (reference sequence). Trimming removed 3 bases from V and 4 bases from J; junction bases left unmatched: 3. CDR3 DNA: TGTGCCAGTAGTATGACAGGGCGGGGGGCCAACGTCCTGACTTTC. It encodes CASSMTGRGANVLTF.

This clone was recorded once. V gene TRBV24-1 combines with J gene TRBJ2-1; 8 nucleotides match TRBD2. Germline V gene sequence: CDR1 KGHDR, CDR2 SFDVKD. J was trimmed by 5 bases and V by 6 bases; bases with no gene match: 8. This CDR3 spans 15 amino acids. The CDR3 DNA follows: TGTGCCACCAGTACGGGGGGGCGAGATAACAATGAGCAGTTCTTC. Amino acids: CATSTGGRDNNEQFF.

The J gene is TRBJ2-3, the V gene TRBV12-3 or TRBV12-4; 7 nucleotides align to TRBD2. V was pared by 6 bases and J by 10 bases, with 4 bases of the junction left unmatched. This CDR3 spans 11 amino acids. The CDR3 spells CASSRGGAQYF. CDR3 in DNA: TGTGCCAGCAGCCGGGGAGGGGCGCAGTATTTT.

The gene calls are TRBV2 and TRBJ2-3, with 15 bases lining up with TRBD2. Germline CDR1 SNHLY, CDR2 FYNNEI. J gave up 4 bases and V 5 bases, and 4 bases lay outside the gene matches. This CDR3 contains 16 residues. The CDR3 is CASSQGTSGGPDTQYF. The CDR3 bases are TGTGCCAGCAGTCAAGGGACTAGCGGGGGGCCAGATACGCAGTATTTT.

The V and J genes are TRBV9 and TRBJ1-2; a weak D match, TRBD1 (5 bases). This CDR3 contains 14 residues. V lost 4 bases to trimming and J lost 7 bases, with 17 bases between them. Germline V lookup: CDR1 SGDLS, CDR2 YYNGEE. CDR3 in amino acids: CASSSVGGIGGYTF. The CDR3 bases are TGTGCCAGCAGCTCCGTGGGGGGAATCGGTGGCTACACCTTC.

The rearrangement links TRBV18 to TRBJ1-6; D is ambiguous. The V gene lost 2 bases and the J gene lost 5 bases, with 10 bases spanning the gap. Germline CDR1 is KGHSH and CDR2 is LQKENI. The CDR3 covers 15 residues. The DNA of the CDR3 is TGTGCCAGCTCACCATCTGGGCAGAATAATTCACCCCTCCACTTT. This sequence encodes CASSPSGQNNSPLHF.

The V and J genes are TRBV11-2 and TRBJ2-1; TRBD1 aligns across 9 bases. CDR3 length equals 14 residues. Germline CDR1 reads SGHAT; CDR2 reads FQNNGV. V lost 5 bases and J lost 7; bases outside the gene matches: 6. The CDR3 reads CASSPGQGRNEQFF. CDR3 coding DNA: TGTGCCAGCAGCCCAGGACAGGGGCGGAATGAGCAGTTCTTC.

This chain connects TRBV18 to TRBJ2-5, with D possibly TRBD2 on 5 matching bases. This CDR3 has 13 amino acids. V lost 2 bases to trimming and J lost 7 bases, with 11 bases between them. Germline CDR1 and CDR2: KGHSH and LQKENI. CDR3 protein: CASSPSYAGTQYF. Written as DNA, the CDR3 is TGTGCCAGCTCACCATCTTACGCGGGGACCCAGTACTTC.

The V and J genes are TRBV28 and TRBJ2-3; TRBD2 matches at 9 bases. Germline V gene sequence: CDR1 MDHEN, CDR2 SYDVKM. V trimming: 3 bases; J trimming: 5 bases; junction bases outside the gene matches: 6. The CDR3 is 15 residues long. CDR3 loop: CASSLGRGGRDTQYF. The CDR3 DNA reads TGTGCCAGCAGTTTGGGGCGGGGGGGCAGAGATACGCAGTATTTT.